One and the same sample provided the 16 T cell receptor beta chains below, sequenced in a study of blood T cell repertoires in COVID-19. TCRdb's table, derived via immunoSEQ multiplex PCR, lists solely in-frame clones and lacks some. Of approximately 140,000 clones in the sample, roughly 84% are singletons; the top ten hold about 4%. The sequenced sample was PBMCs or T cells enriched from blood (not recorded which). Receptor source: a middle-aged man in a cohort exposed to, infected with or recovered from COVID-19 (not recorded which).

The chain links TRBV6-5 to TRBJ1-6; 10 nucleotides line up with TRBD1. Germline assignment: CDR1 MNHEY and CDR2 SVGAGI. The CDR3 spans 15 residues. J gave up 6 bases and V 5 bases, and 4 bases lay outside the gene matches. CDR3 nucleotide sequence: TGTGCCAGCAGTAAATGGACAGGGGGTAATTCACCCCTCCACTTT. Encoded protein: CASSKWTGGNSPLHF.

Only one count was recorded for this clone. The genes are TRBV24-1 and TRBJ2-1; 7 bases align to TRBD1. Germline CDR1 KGHDR, CDR2 SFDVKD. This CDR3 is built from 12 residues. J gave up 10 bases and V 4 bases, and 3 bases lay outside the gene matches. CDR3 sequence reads: CATSELGGEQFF. CDR3 DNA sequence: TGTGCCACCAGTGAGCTAGGGGGCGAGCAGTTCTTC.

The V gene is TRBV7-2, the J gene TRBJ2-7; a weak D match, TRBD1 (5 bases). Germline CDR1 is SGHTA and CDR2 is FQGNSA. The CDR3 extends over 14 amino acids. V shed 3 bases and J shed 1 base, with 10 bases lying between them. CDR3 nucleotide sequence: TGTGCCAGCAGCTTCGCCGACAGATCCTACGAGCAGTACTTC. It yields the protein CASSFADRSYEQYF.

The table lists this clone with a few counts. Other DNA sequences within the sample encode an identical CDR3. V and J are TRBV24-1 and TRBJ1-2; D is unresolved. Trimming shortened V by 2 bases and J by 8 bases, and 5 bases separated the two germline ends. Germline-derived CDR1 and CDR2 are KGHDR and SFDVKD. The CDR3 spans 11 residues. The CDR3 spells CATSDSLGYTF. The CDR3 DNA reads TGTGCCACCAGTGATTCCCTCGGCTACACCTTC.

The chain carries TRBV6-5 and TRBJ2-7; 8 positions match TRBD1. CDR1 is MNHEY, CDR2 SVGAGI, per germline. The length of the CDR3 is 13 residues. The V and J ends lost 8 bases and 0 bases, in that order; junction bases with no gene match: 3. The CDR3, as DNA: TGTGCCAGCGGACAGGGAGGCTCCTACGAGCAGTACTTC. Protein sequence: CASGQGGSYEQYF.

The V and J genes are TRBV5-1 and TRBJ2-7; D is perhaps TRBD1 (6 bases). The CDR3 consists of 13 residues. CDR1 and CDR2 (germline): SGHRS, YFSETQ. The ends were cut back, 4 bases at V and 1 base at J, with 9 bases in the middle. The CDR3 DNA reads as TGCGCCAGCAGCATTACAGGGTCCTACGAGCAGTACTTC. Protein: CASSITGSYEQYF. The entire variable domain, with the rest obtained from reference TRBV5-1 and TRBJ2-7, is as follows: KAGVTQTPRYLIKTRGQQVTLSCSPISGHRSVSWYQQTPGQGLQFLFEYFSETQRNKGNFPGRFSGRQFSNSRSEMNVSTLELGDSALYLCASSITGSYEQYFGPGTRLTVT.

The rearrangement uses TRBV27 and TRBJ2-5; D is ambiguous. Trimming removed 0 bases at V and 7 bases at J, with 3 bases between. CDR1 and CDR2 from the germline V gene are MNHEY and SMNVEV (reference sequence). The CDR3 is made up of 11 amino acids. Here the CDR3 reads CASSLSGTQYF. The DNA of the CDR3 is TGTGCCAGCAGTTTATCCGGGACCCAGTACTTC.

The chain uses TRBV27 and TRBJ2-7, with a possible D match to TRBD2 (6 bases). The CDR3 sequence is 16 residues long. CDR1 is MNHEY, CDR2 SMNVEV, per germline (reference sequence). V gave up 2 bases and J gave up 6 bases, with 20 bases separating them. The CDR3 protein is CASSLRRPGPGLEQYF. The CDR3 DNA follows: TGTGCCAGCAGTTTAAGGCGTCCGGGCCCGGGACTCGAGCAGTACTTC.

The chain links TRBV7-6 to TRBJ1-1; the D gene is possibly TRBD1 (5 bases). This CDR3 is built from 12 residues. Trimming stripped 10 bases from V and 0 bases from J, with 9 bases between. Germline CDR1 is SGHVS and CDR2 is FNYEAQ. The CDR3 loop is CATGPLNTEAFF. CDR3 DNA sequence: TGTGCCACAGGGCCATTGAACACTGAAGCTTTCTTT.

In this sample, this clone turned up once. The gene calls are TRBV5-1 and TRBJ2-1; maybe TRBD1 (6 bases). The ends were cut back, 3 bases at V and 2 bases at J, with 9 bases in the middle. This CDR3 has 14 amino acids. The germline V gene has CDR1 SGHRS and CDR2 YFSETQ. Here the CDR3 reads CASSSGQPYNEQFF. The CDR3 nucleotides read TGCGCCAGCAGCTCCGGACAGCCCTACAATGAGCAGTTCTTC.

Note on this clone: Other DNA sequences of this sample code for an identical CDR3. The chain links TRBV5-1 to TRBJ2-7; 8 positions agree with TRBD1. Germline V gene sequence: CDR1 SGHRS, CDR2 YFSETQ. Trimming cost V 2 bases and J 4 bases; bases outside gene matches: 5. The CDR3 length is 14 residues. The CDR3 region is CASSLGQGAYEQYF. DNA of the CDR3: TGCGCCAGCAGCTTAGGCCAGGGGGCGTACGAGCAGTACTTC.

This sequence joins TRBV24-1 and TRBJ2-3, with D perhaps TRBD2 (5 bases). CDR1 KGHDR and CDR2 SFDVKD come from the germline V gene. With 5 bases removed from V and 1 base from J, the gap between germline ends came to 12 bases. This CDR3 comprises 15 residues. The CDR3 DNA follows: TGTGCCACCAGTGCCCGAGGAGCGGGCACAGATACGCAGTATTTT. The encoded protein is CATSARGAGTDTQYF.

The genes are TRBV7-9 and TRBJ1-5, with 8 bases identical to TRBD1. Germline CDR1 SEHNR, CDR2 FQNEAQ (reference sequence). This CDR3 region has 15 residues. V lost 1 base and J lost 4; bases outside the gene matches: 3. CDR3 loop: CASSLGTGSNQPQHF. As DNA, the CDR3 is TGTGCCAGCAGCTTAGGGACAGGGTCAAATCAGCCCCAGCATTTT.

The rearrangement uses TRBV28 and TRBJ1-6; 11 positions agree with TRBD1. The V and J ends lost 5 bases and 8 bases, in that order; junction bases with no gene match: 5. Germline values: CDR1 MDHEN, CDR2 SYDVKM. The CDR3 is 15 amino acids. The CDR3 sequence: CASSGQGAVYSPLHF. In DNA, the CDR3 is TGTGCCAGCAGTGGACAGGGGGCGGTTTATTCACCCCTCCACTTT. The variable domain in full, completed from reference TRBV28 and TRBJ1-6, reads DVKVTQSSRYLVKRTGEKVFLECVQDMDHENMFWYRQDPGLGLRLIYFSYDVKMKEKGDIPEGYSVSREKKERFSLILESASTNQTSMYLCASSGQGAVYSPLHFGNGTRLTVT.

V usage is TRBV7-9 and J usage is TRBJ2-7; tentatively, D is TRBD1 (6 bases). This CDR3 spans 15 amino acids. Germline CDR1 and CDR2: SEHNR and FQNEAQ (reference sequence). Trimming took off 5 bases at V and 4 bases at J, with 18 bases between the two ends. The CDR3 spells CASSQQGAGRYEQYF. In DNA, the CDR3 is TGTGCCAGCAGCCAACAGGGAGCCGGTAGGTACGAGCAGTACTTC. Drawing the rest from reference TRBV7-9 and TRBJ2-7, the complete variable domain is DTGVSQNPRHKITKRGQNVTFRCDPISEHNRLYWYRQTLGQGPEFLTYFQNEAQLEKSRLLSDRFSAERPKGSFSTLEIQRTEQGDSAMYLCASSQQGAGRYEQYFGPGTRLTVT.

The V call is TRBV29-1, the J call TRBJ2-3; D possibly corresponds to TRBD2 (5 bases). The CDR3 consists of 12 residues. Germline V lookup: CDR1 SQVTM, CDR2 ANQGSEA. Deletions cut 2 bases from V and 9 bases from J, with 12 bases between. CDR3 region: CSVEILAQTQYF. CDR3 nucleotides: TGCAGCGTTGAAATCCTAGCCCAGACGCAGTATTTT.